Following are 20 T cell receptor beta chains from one sample sequenced in a study of control samples from healthy donors and cancer patients. Some clones are missing from TCRdb's copy, which holds only in-frame ones; the method was immunoSEQ multiplex PCR. This sample has fewer than 95,000 clones, with over 65% found just once. Sequenced sample: blood. Receptors were obtained from a woman in her thirties or forties in good health.

The chain joins TRBV18 to TRBJ1-3, with 9 bases fitting TRBD1. This CDR3 is built from 16 residues. V gave up 3 bases and J gave up 0 bases; unmatched junction bases: 3. In germline, CDR1 is KGHSH, CDR2 LQKENI. The CDR3 nucleotides read TGTGCCAGCTCACCGGGACAGGGCAACTCTGGAAACACCATATATTTT. Protein: CASSPGQGNSGNTIYF.

Comments on this clone: The same CDR3 arises from other DNA sequences in this sample as well. The J gene is TRBJ1-3, the V gene TRBV12-3 or TRBV12-4; no clear D. V gave up 2 bases and J gave up 0 bases, with 2 bases separating them. CDR3 length: 13 residues. CDR3 region: CASSLSSGNTIYF. CDR3 coding DNA: TGTGCCAGCAGTTTAAGCTCTGGAAACACCATATATTTT.

The chain joins TRBV6-5 to TRBJ1-3; no clear D. V was pared by 4 bases and J by 0 bases, with 10 bases between. The germline V gene has CDR1 MNHEY and CDR2 SVGAGI. The CDR3 is 15 amino acids. As DNA, the CDR3 is TGTGCCAGCAGTTCCGGACGGGGCTCTGGAAACACCATATATTTT. Translation: CASSSGRGSGNTIYF.

Here the CDR3 DNA reads TGTGCCACCAGCAGAGGAGTGGGGATTTTAGAAGATACGCAGTATTTT. As protein: CATSRGVGILEDTQYF. This chain connects TRBV15 to TRBJ2-3; D is undetermined. The CDR3 totals 16 residues. Germline-derived CDR1 and CDR2 are LNHNV and YYDKDF (reference sequence). V was cut by 1 base and J by 5 bases, with 16 bases left in between.

V gene TRBV19 combines with J gene TRBJ1-4; possible D gene TRBD1, 5 bases. V lost 3 bases, J lost 3 bases, and 14 bases lay in between. Per germline, CDR1 LNHDA and CDR2 SQIVND (reference sequence). CDR3 length: 16 residues. The CDR3 DNA reads TGTGCCAGTAGTATGGGTTCCCGGGGCGCTAATGAAAAACTGTTTTTT. Its translation: CASSMGSRGANEKLFF.

This rearrangement joins TRBV2 to TRBJ2-4; 10 bases map to TRBD2. V shed 11 bases, J shed 0 bases, and the junction held 16 bases outside the gene matches. There are 18 residues in the CDR3. Germline values: CDR1 SNHLY, CDR2 FYNNEI. The CDR3 region is CACEGASGGPLAKNIQYF. In DNA, the CDR3 is TGTGCCTGTGAAGGGGCTAGCGGGGGACCTCTAGCCAAAAACATTCAGTACTTC.

The J gene is TRBJ2-1, the V gene TRBV4-1; TRBD2 might be the D (6 bases). This CDR3 contains 14 residues. The V end lost 2 bases, the J end lost 5 bases, and 10 bases lay between the germline ends. Germline lookup yields CDR1 MGHRA and CDR2 YSYEKL. The CDR3 bases are TGCGCCAGCAGCCAACCCGGGAGAGACAATGAGCAGTTCTTC. Translated, it gives CASSQPGRDNEQFF.

As to this clone: This specimen includes other DNA sequences encoding the same CDR3. The chain recombines TRBV7-3 with TRBJ2-1, with D unclear. CDR1 SGHTA and CDR2 FQGTGA come from the germline V gene. V was trimmed by 1 base and J by 3 bases, leaving 4 bases between them. This CDR3 has 13 residues. CDR3 nucleotide sequence: TGTGCCAGCAGCTTAAACAGCTACAATGAGCAGTTCTTC. It encodes CASSLNSYNEQFF.

The genes are TRBV19 and TRBJ1-1; D call uncertain. V lost 4 bases, J lost 1 base, and 10 bases lay in between. CDR1 and CDR2 (germline): LNHDA, SQIVND (reference sequence). CDR3 size: 14 residues. CDR3 sequence reads: CASSSPARNTEAFF. The CDR3 nucleotides are TGTGCCAGTAGTAGCCCCGCCCGGAACACTGAAGCTTTCTTT.

The chain combines TRBV30 with TRBJ2-3; unclear D gene. The germline V and J ends were trimmed by 1 base and 2 bases, with 4 bases remaining between them. Germline V CDR1 and CDR2: GTSNPN, SVGIG (reference sequence). The CDR3 contains 12 residues. The CDR3 is CAWSGNTDTQYF. CDR3 sequence (DNA): TGTGCCTGGAGTGGCAACACAGATACGCAGTATTTT.

The rearrangement joins TRBV18 to TRBJ1-2; D unclear. Trimming stripped 3 bases from V and 2 bases from J, with 13 bases between. The germline CDR1 and CDR2 sequences are KGHSH and LQKENI. CDR3 length: 15 amino acids. CDR3 protein: CASSPEAGLNYGYTF. The DNA for the CDR3 is TGTGCCAGCTCACCCGAGGCAGGCTTAAACTATGGCTACACCTTC. Combining the CDR3 with reference TRBV18 and TRBJ1-2 gives the whole variable domain NAGVMQNPRHLVRRRGQEARLRCSPMKGHSHVYWYRQLPEEGLKFMVYLQKENIIDESGMPKERFSAEFPKEGPSILRIQQVVRGDSAAYFCASSPEAGLNYGYTFGSGTRLTVV.

This chain uses TRBV7-2 with TRBJ2-7; a weak D match, TRBD1 (5 bases). The CDR3 is made up of 14 amino acids. Germline V gene lookup returns CDR1 SGHTA and CDR2 FQGNSA. V was trimmed by 2 bases and J by 2 bases, leaving 10 bases between them. In nucleotides, the CDR3 is TGTGCCAGCAGCTTACAGGACACTACCTACGAGCAGTACTTC. It yields the protein CASSLQDTTYEQYF.

The V call is TRBV15, the J call TRBJ2-3, with D uncertain. Germline CDR1 reads LNHNV; CDR2 reads YYDKDF (reference sequence). The CDR3 totals 14 residues. Trimming pared 3 bases from V and 2 bases from J, leaving 9 bases between. The CDR3 DNA reads as TGTGCCACCAGCAGCCCTGGGCCCACAGATACGCAGTATTTT. Its translation is CATSSPGPTDTQYF.

The J gene is TRBJ2-1, the V gene TRBV4-3, with D tentatively TRBD2 (6 bases). Trimming left V 5 bases short and J 7 bases short, with 12 bases between. The germline CDR1 and CDR2 sequences are LGHNA and YSLEER. This CDR3 region has 13 residues. Written as DNA, the CDR3 is TGCGCCAGCAGCAGGGGACTTGGGAATGAGCAGTTCTTC. It yields the protein CASSRGLGNEQFF.

This rearrangement joins TRBV9 to TRBJ2-1; the match to TRBD1 covers 10 bases. CDR1 is SGDLS, CDR2 YYNGEE, per germline. CDR3 length: 15 amino acids. The V segment lost 3 bases and the J segment 7 bases; nucleotides outside the gene matches: 7. CDR3 bases: TGTGCCAGCAGCGGGGGACAGGGGCAGAGGAATGAGCAGTTCTTC. Its protein product is CASSGGQGQRNEQFF.

The chain couples TRBV2 to TRBJ2-7; no clear D. In germline, CDR1 is SNHLY, CDR2 FYNNEI. The CDR3 extends over 13 amino acids. The V end lost 0 bases, the J end lost 3 bases, and 6 bases lay between the germline ends. The CDR3 protein is CASSEAPSYEQYF. CDR3 in DNA: TGTGCCAGCAGTGAAGCGCCAAGCTACGAGCAGTACTTC.

The genes are TRBV5-5 and TRBJ2-3; TRBD2 aligns across 9 bases. The CDR3 is 16 amino acids. Germline assignment: CDR1 SGHKS and CDR2 YYEKEE (reference sequence). V was pared by 1 base and J by 4 bases, with 7 bases of the junction left unmatched. The CDR3 DNA reads as TGTGCCAGCAGCTTGATCGGGACTAGCCCCGCAGATACGCAGTATTTT. This gives the protein CASSLIGTSPADTQYF.

V usage is TRBV20-1 and J usage is TRBJ1-2; D gene unclear. The ends were cut back, 2 bases at V and 8 bases at J, with 3 bases in the middle. Germline assignment: CDR1 DFQATT and CDR2 SNEGSKA (reference sequence). This CDR3 contains 9 residues. The CDR3, as DNA: TGCAGTGCTAGATCCGGCTACACCTTC. Translation: CSARSGYTF.

The chain uses TRBV6-1 and TRBJ1-6; D not certain. With 1 base removed from V and 9 bases from J, the gap between germline ends came to 10 bases. This CDR3 has 14 residues. In germline, CDR1 is MNHNS, CDR2 SASEGT. The CDR3, as DNA: TGTGCCAGCAGTGAAGGCCTCGGGGTTTCACCCCTCCACTTT. Protein product: CASSEGLGVSPLHF.

The J gene is TRBJ2-7, the V gene TRBV6-2 or TRBV6-3; 8 bases map to TRBD2. Germline CDR1 and CDR2: MNHEY and SVGEGT. CDR3 length equals 15 residues. Trimming took 6 bases from V and 1 from J; bases not matched to a gene: 8. Here the CDR3 DNA reads TGTGCCAGCAGCCACCCAGCGGGGGATTCCTACGAGCAGTACTTC. Protein: CASSHPAGDSYEQYF.